One sample yielded the 24 T cell receptor beta chains listed below, sequenced in a study of cytomegalovirus exposure and HLA in healthy donors. 13 Jbeta primers and 60 Vbeta primers were used for the PCR. Sequencing used immunoSEQ multiplex PCR; TCRdb keeps in-frame clones, though not all of them. Of around 250,000 clones in the sample, 75% to 85% were seen once. Material: PBMCs. Receptor source: a woman between 55 and 75 years old in good health and CMV-seropositive.

The chain employs TRBV7-9 and TRBJ2-1; possible D gene TRBD2, 6 bases. This CDR3 contains 16 residues. The V end lost 0 bases, the J end lost 0 bases, and 9 bases lay between the germline ends. Germline values: CDR1 SEHNR, CDR2 FQNEAQ (reference sequence). This chain's CDR3 is CASSLAGGRSYNEQFF. CDR3 in DNA: TGTGCCAGCAGCTTAGCGGGAGGTCGCTCCTACAATGAGCAGTTCTTC.

The chain joins TRBV5-1 to TRBJ1-2; D is unclear. Per germline, CDR1 SGHRS and CDR2 YFSETQ. This CDR3 is built from 13 residues. V was pared by 1 base and J by 0 bases, with 4 bases between. CDR3 nucleotide sequence: TGCGCCAGCAGCTTGTCAGCTAACTATGGCTACACCTTC. This translates into CASSLSANYGYTF.

This clone was seen just once. This chain joins TRBV19 and TRBJ2-6, with 8 bases matching TRBD1. The CDR3 contains 19 residues. CDR1 and CDR2 (germline): LNHDA, SQIVND (reference sequence). The J segment lost 1 base and the V segment lost 6 bases, leaving 14 bases of the junction unmatched. The CDR3 sequence is CASRNPSGQGRSGANVLTF. The CDR3 region has the DNA TGTGCCAGTAGAAACCCCTCCGGACAGGGAAGGTCTGGGGCCAACGTCCTGACTTTC. The whole variable domain, remainder taken from reference TRBV19 and TRBJ2-6, is DGGITQSPKYLFRKEGQNVTLSCEQNLNHDAMYWYRQDPGQGLRLIYYSQIVNDFQKGDIAEGYSVSREKKESFPLTVTSAQKNPTAFYLCASRNPSGQGRSGANVLTFGAGSRLTVL.

The genes are TRBV6-1 and TRBJ1-3; no reliable D call. The germline CDR1 and CDR2 sequences are MNHNS and SASEGT. This CDR3 is 14 amino acids long. Trimming took 4 bases from V and 2 from J, leaving 9 bases between them. CDR3 in amino acids: CASSGTAAGNTIYF. CDR3 in DNA: TGTGCCAGCAGTGGTACAGCCGCTGGAAACACCATATATTTT.

This clone was observed a few times. The chain couples TRBV11-2 to TRBJ2-7; 7 bases are shared with TRBD1. The CDR3 is 15 residues long. Germline V gene lookup returns CDR1 SGHAT and CDR2 FQNNGV. V lost 8 bases and J lost 4; bases outside the gene matches: 14. The CDR3 sequence: CASDENTGTVYEQYF. The CDR3 DNA sequence: TGTGCCAGCGACGAAAACACCGGGACAGTTTACGAGCAGTACTTC.

The V call is TRBV5-5, the J call TRBJ2-7; 7 nucleotides match TRBD2. Germline CDR1 SGHKS, CDR2 YYEKEE (reference sequence). The J segment lost 4 bases and the V segment lost 2 bases, leaving 9 bases of the junction unmatched. The CDR3 has 15 residues. The CDR3 loop is CASSLSGGKTYEQYF. The CDR3 region has the DNA TGTGCCAGCAGCTTATCGGGAGGAAAGACTTACGAGCAGTACTTC.

This clone was seen once. A read error may account for a junction end that differs from germline. The V gene is TRBV7-9, the J gene TRBJ2-7; 7 bases match TRBD2. The CDR3 consists of 15 residues. In germline, CDR1 is SEHNR, CDR2 FQNEAQ (reference sequence). The chain's CDR3 is CSSSPLASHSYEQYF. DNA of the CDR3: TGTTCCAGCAGCCCACTAGCGAGTCACTCCTACGAGCAGTACTTC.

The chain links TRBV9 to TRBJ1-3; D might be TRBD1 (5 bases). Germline CDR1 and CDR2: SGDLS and YYNGEE. The CDR3 extends over 18 amino acids. Trimming left V 0 bases short and J 0 bases short, with 16 bases between. CDR3 loop: CASSVAPKQESSGNTIYF. The CDR3 DNA follows: TGTGCCAGCAGCGTAGCCCCCAAACAGGAGAGCTCTGGAAACACCATATATTTT.

CDR3 sequence reads: CASSLEVRAGYNEQFF. As DNA, the CDR3 is TGTGCCAGCAGCTTAGAAGTAAGGGCGGGGTACAATGAGCAGTTCTTC. The chain carries TRBV11-1 and TRBJ2-1; a weak D match, TRBD2 (6 bases). Between the trimmed V and J ends, which lost 1 base and 4 bases, there was a span of 14 bases. There are 16 residues in the CDR3. Germline CDR1 and CDR2: SGHAT and FQDESV (reference sequence). Supplemented by reference TRBV11-1 and TRBJ2-1, the full variable domain reads EAEVAQSPRYKITEKSQAVAFWCDPISGHATLYWYRQILGQGPELLVQFQDESVVDDSQLPKDRFSAERLKGVDSTLKIQPAELGDSAMYLCASSLEVRAGYNEQFFGPGTRLTVL.

This rearrangement joins TRBV19 to TRBJ2-3; TRBD2 aligns across 10 bases. This CDR3 region has 16 residues. With 4 bases clipped from V and 2 bases from J, the junction kept 6 bases outside the gene matches. Germline assignment: CDR1 LNHDA and CDR2 SQIVND (reference sequence). The CDR3 DNA sequence: TGTGCCAGTAGTAACGGACTAGCGGCCACCACAGATACGCAGTATTTT. Encoded protein: CASSNGLAATTDTQYF.

The rearrangement uses TRBV19 and TRBJ2-7; TRBD2 might be the D (5 bases). The CDR3 contains 14 residues. V gave up 2 bases and J gave up 2 bases, with 10 bases separating them. Germline CDR1 reads LNHDA; CDR2 reads SQIVND (reference sequence). The CDR3 region is CASSIRTGTYEQYF. The CDR3 region has the DNA TGTGCCAGTAGTATACGGACGGGAACCTACGAGCAGTACTTC.

V and J are TRBV2 and TRBJ1-2, with D unresolved. V lost 6 bases and J lost 3, with 11 bases in between. CDR3 length: 13 residues. In germline, CDR1 is SNHLY, CDR2 FYNNEI. The CDR3 DNA reads as TGTGCCAGCAGAGTTGACAAAGACTATGGCTACACCTTC. Translation: CASRVDKDYGYTF.

The chain joins TRBV6-1 to TRBJ2-2; a weak D match, TRBD1 (5 bases). There are 13 residues in the CDR3. V was trimmed by 7 bases and J by 1 base, leaving 7 bases between them. Germline CDR1 and CDR2: MNHNS and SASEGT. The CDR3 nucleotides read TGTGCCAGCAATACAGGGAACACCGGGGAGCTGTTTTTT. Encoded protein: CASNTGNTGELFF.

This chain connects TRBV18 to TRBJ2-7; 8 bases are shared with TRBD1. Germline V lookup: CDR1 KGHSH, CDR2 LQKENI. V shed 4 bases, J shed 4 bases, and the junction held 12 bases outside the gene matches. The length of the CDR3 is 16 residues. CDR3 loop: CASSQWPRGRRYEQYF. The CDR3 DNA sequence: TGTGCCAGCTCACAGTGGCCCAGGGGGCGCAGATACGAGCAGTACTTC.

A single count supports this clone. The V and J genes are TRBV5-6 and TRBJ2-3, with D uncertain. This CDR3 is built from 14 residues. CDR1 and CDR2 from the germline V gene are SGHDT and YYEEEE. Trimming shortened V by 4 bases and J by 6 bases, and 15 bases separated the two germline ends. CDR3 sequence reads: CASSPYSPYDTQYF. The CDR3 nucleotides read TGTGCCAGCAGCCCGTATTCCCCCTACGATACGCAGTATTTT.

The chain's CDR3 is CASSPTWTARGTGELFF. CDR3 DNA: TGTGCCAGCAGCCCTACATGGACAGCTCGCGGCACCGGGGAGCTGTTTTTT. V gene TRBV7-9 combines with J gene TRBJ2-2; D is possibly TRBD1 (6 bases). The CDR3 extends over 17 amino acids. V was trimmed by 5 bases and J by 4 bases, leaving 20 bases between them. Germline V gene lookup returns CDR1 SEHNR and CDR2 FQNEAQ (reference sequence).

CDR3 in DNA: TGTGCCAGCTCACCACCGGGACAGGCAATCTCTGGGGCCAACGTCCTGACTTTC. Its protein is CASSPPGQAISGANVLTF. The chain has TRBV18 and TRBJ2-6, with TRBD1 identical over 8 bases. This CDR3 is built from 18 residues. Per germline, CDR1 KGHSH and CDR2 LQKENI. The ends lost 0 bases at V and 0 bases at J; junction bases unmatched: 4.

The V gene is TRBV5-1, the J gene TRBJ2-7, with D possibly matching TRBD1 (5 bases). Germline V CDR1 and CDR2: SGHRS, YFSETQ. V was cut by 0 bases and J by 6 bases, with 7 bases left in between. The CDR3 covers 12 residues. The CDR3 sequence is CASSLVQGEQYF. The CDR3 DNA reads as TGCGCCAGCAGCTTGGTCCAGGGCGAGCAGTACTTC.

The rearrangement links TRBV30 to TRBJ2-5, with TRBD2 matching 13 bases. Germline lookup yields CDR1 GTSNPN and CDR2 SVGIG (reference sequence). The ends lost 5 bases at V and 0 bases at J; junction bases unmatched: 0. CDR3 length: 14 residues. The CDR3 nucleotides read TGTGCCTGGGGGACTAGCGGGAACCAAGAGACCCAGTACTTC. Translating gives CAWGTSGNQETQYF.

V and J are TRBV28 and TRBJ2-7; 9 bases are shared with TRBD2. The V segment lost 0 bases and the J segment 7 bases; nucleotides outside the gene matches: 4. CDR1 is MDHEN and CDR2 is SYDVKM in the germline V gene. This CDR3 comprises 14 residues. The CDR3 sequence: CASSLWAGGVEQYF. Here the CDR3 DNA reads TGTGCCAGCAGTTTATGGGCGGGAGGGGTGGAGCAGTACTTC.

The V and J genes are TRBV7-9 and TRBJ2-7; 8 bases match TRBD1. The CDR3 consists of 16 residues. Per the germline V gene, CDR1 is SEHNR and CDR2 is FQNEAQ (reference sequence). With 5 bases clipped from V and 2 bases from J, the junction kept 11 bases outside the gene matches. CDR3 sequence reads: CASSPLGTGIPYEQYF. In DNA, the CDR3 is TGTGCCAGCAGCCCCCTCGGGACAGGCATCCCCTACGAGCAGTACTTC.

The CDR3 bases are TGCGCCAGCAGGGACAGGGTTGGAGCTGGGGCCAACGTCCTGACTTTC. The encoded protein is CASRDRVGAGANVLTF. The genes are TRBV5-1 and TRBJ2-6; 8 nucleotides line up with TRBD1. The CDR3 is 16 residues long. Trimming at V came to 5 bases and at J to 2 bases, leaving 6 bases not matched to a gene. The germline CDR1 and CDR2 sequences are SGHRS and YFSETQ. The entire variable domain, with the rest obtained from reference TRBV5-1 and TRBJ2-6, is as follows: KAGVTQTPRYLIKTRGQQVTLSCSPISGHRSVSWYQQTPGQGLQFLFEYFSETQRNKGNFPGRFSGRQFSNSRSEMNVSTLELGDSALYLCASRDRVGAGANVLTFGAGSRLTVL.

This chain uses TRBV4-2 with TRBJ1-2; D remains unclear. This CDR3 is 15 amino acids long. Trimming removed 0 bases from V and 10 bases from J, with 18 bases in between. Germline V gene sequence: CDR1 LGHNA, CDR2 YNFKEQ. CDR3: CASSQDNPDSEPYTF. CDR3 sequence (DNA): TGTGCCAGCAGCCAAGATAACCCCGATAGCGAGCCCTACACCTTC.

The CDR3 reads CASSPRTSGRAVSYEQYF. The CDR3 DNA sequence: TGTGCCAGCAGCCCTCGGACTAGCGGGAGGGCCGTTAGTTACGAGCAGTACTTC. This chain uses TRBV4-2 with TRBJ2-7, with 15 bases identical to TRBD2. This CDR3 has 18 residues. Germline CDR1 reads LGHNA; CDR2 reads YNFKEQ. The V segment lost 4 bases and the J segment 4 bases; nucleotides outside the gene matches: 11.